The present entry profiles one TCR beta chain with its context. This entry is derived from a study of blood T cell repertoires in COVID-19. Study as a whole: The United States, Italy and Spain provided the acute and convalescent COVID-19 samples. T cells, B-cell-depleted T cells, or PBMCs supplied cDNA or gDNA.

Between the trimmed V and J ends, which lost 11 bases and 6 bases, there was a span of 13 bases. The CDR3 runs to 11 residues. Looked up from germline, CDR1 is LNHDA and CDR2 is SQIVND (reference sequence). Assay: immunoSEQ multiplex PCR; the TCRdb copy retains only in-frame clones and omits some. The data show some 130,000 clones, 60% to 80% seen once. V gene TRBV19 combines with J gene TRBJ2-5, with D tentatively TRBD2 (6 bases). The sequenced sample was peripheral blood. This receptor was obtained from a woman in her 70s with acute or convalescent COVID-19. CDR3 sequence: CAAGIRKTQYF. The CDR3 DNA is TGTGCCGCGGGGATAAGAAAGACCCAGTACTTC.